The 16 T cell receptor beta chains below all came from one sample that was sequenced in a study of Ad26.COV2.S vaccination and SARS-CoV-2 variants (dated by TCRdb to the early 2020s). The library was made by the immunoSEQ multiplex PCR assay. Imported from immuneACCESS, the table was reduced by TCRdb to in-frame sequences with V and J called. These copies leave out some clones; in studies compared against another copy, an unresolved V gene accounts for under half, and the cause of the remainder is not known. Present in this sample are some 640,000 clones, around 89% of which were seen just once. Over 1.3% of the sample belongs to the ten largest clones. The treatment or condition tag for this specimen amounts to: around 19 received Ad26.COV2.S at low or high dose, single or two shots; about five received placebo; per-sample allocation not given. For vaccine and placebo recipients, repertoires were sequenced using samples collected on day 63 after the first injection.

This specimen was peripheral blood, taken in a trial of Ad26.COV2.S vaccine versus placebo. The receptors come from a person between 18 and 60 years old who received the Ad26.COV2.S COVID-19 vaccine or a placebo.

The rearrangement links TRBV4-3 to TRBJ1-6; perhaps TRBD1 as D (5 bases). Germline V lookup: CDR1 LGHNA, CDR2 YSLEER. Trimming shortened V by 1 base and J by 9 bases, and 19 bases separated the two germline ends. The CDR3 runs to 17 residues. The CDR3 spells CASSQVLRAIQGSPLHF. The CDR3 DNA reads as TGCGCCAGCAGCCAAGTCCTGAGGGCCATCCAGGGTTCACCCCTCCACTTT.

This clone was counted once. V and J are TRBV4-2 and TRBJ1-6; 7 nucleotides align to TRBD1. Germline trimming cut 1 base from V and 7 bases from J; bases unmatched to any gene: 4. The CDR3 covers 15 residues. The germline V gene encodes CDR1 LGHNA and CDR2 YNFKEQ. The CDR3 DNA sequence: TGTGCCAGCAGCCAAGGCCCAGGGGGAAATTCACCCCTCCACTTT. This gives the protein CASSQGPGGNSPLHF.

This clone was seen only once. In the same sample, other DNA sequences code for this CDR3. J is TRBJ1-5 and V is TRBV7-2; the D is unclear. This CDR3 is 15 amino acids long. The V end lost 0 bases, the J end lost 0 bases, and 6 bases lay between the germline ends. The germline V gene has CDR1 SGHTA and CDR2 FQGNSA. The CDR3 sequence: CASSLAGLSNQPQHF. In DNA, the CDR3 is TGTGCCAGCAGCTTAGCGGGCCTTAGCAATCAGCCCCAGCATTTT. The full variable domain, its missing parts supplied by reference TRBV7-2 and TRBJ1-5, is GAGVSQSPSNKVTEKGKDVELRCDPISGHTALYWYRQSLGQGLEFLIYFQGNSAPDKSGLPSDRFSAERTGGSVSTLTIQRTQQEDSAVYLCASSLAGLSNQPQHFGDGTRLSIL.

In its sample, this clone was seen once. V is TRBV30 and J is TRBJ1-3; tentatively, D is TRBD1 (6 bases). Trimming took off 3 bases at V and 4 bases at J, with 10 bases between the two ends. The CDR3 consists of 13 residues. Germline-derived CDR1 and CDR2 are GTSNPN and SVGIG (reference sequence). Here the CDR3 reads CAWRQGYGNTIYF. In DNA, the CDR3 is TGTGCCTGGAGGCAGGGGTACGGAAACACCATATATTTT.

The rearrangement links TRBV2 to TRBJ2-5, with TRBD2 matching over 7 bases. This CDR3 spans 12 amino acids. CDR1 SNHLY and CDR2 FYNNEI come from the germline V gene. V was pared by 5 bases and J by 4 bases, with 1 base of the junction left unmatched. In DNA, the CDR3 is TGTGCCAGCAGTACGGGGGGAGAGACCCAGTACTTC. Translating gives CASSTGGETQYF.

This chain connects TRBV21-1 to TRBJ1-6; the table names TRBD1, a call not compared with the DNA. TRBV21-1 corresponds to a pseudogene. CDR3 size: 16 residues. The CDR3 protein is CASSTQYRGEESPLHF. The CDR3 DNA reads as TGTGCCAGCAGCACCCAATACAGGGGAGAAGAGTCACCCCTCCACTTT.

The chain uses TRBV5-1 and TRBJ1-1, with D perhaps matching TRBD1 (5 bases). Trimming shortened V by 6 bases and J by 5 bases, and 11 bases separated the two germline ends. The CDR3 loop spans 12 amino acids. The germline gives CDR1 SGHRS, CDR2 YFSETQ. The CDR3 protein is CASNGGGTEAFF. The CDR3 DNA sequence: TGCGCCAGCAACGGCGGGGGGACTGAAGCTTTCTTT.

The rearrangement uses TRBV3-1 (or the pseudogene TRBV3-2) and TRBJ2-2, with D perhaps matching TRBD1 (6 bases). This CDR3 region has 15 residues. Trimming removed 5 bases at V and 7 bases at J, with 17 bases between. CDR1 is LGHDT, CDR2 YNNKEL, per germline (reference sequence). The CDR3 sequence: CASSFTGFRDGELFF. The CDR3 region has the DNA TGTGCCAGCAGCTTTACAGGGTTCCGAGACGGGGAGCTGTTTTTT.

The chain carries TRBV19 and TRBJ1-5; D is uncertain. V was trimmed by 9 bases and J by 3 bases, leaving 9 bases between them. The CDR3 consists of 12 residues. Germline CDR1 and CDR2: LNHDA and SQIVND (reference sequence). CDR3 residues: CASAEINQPQHF. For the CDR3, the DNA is TGTGCCAGCGCTGAGATCAATCAGCCCCAGCATTTT.

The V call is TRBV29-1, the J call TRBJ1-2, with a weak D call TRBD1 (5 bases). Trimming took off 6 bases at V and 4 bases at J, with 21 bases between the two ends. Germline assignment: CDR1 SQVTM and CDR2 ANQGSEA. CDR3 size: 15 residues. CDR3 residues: CSVEGLGTSSYGYTF. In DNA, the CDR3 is TGCAGCGTCGAGGGTTTAGGGACTTCGTCCTATGGCTACACCTTC.

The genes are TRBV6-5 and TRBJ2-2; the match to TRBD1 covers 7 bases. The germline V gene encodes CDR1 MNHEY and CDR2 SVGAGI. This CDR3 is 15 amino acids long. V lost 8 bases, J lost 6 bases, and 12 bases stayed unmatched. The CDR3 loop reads CASAHDRVGSGELFF. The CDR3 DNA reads TGTGCCAGCGCCCATGACAGGGTAGGGTCCGGGGAGCTGTTTTTT.

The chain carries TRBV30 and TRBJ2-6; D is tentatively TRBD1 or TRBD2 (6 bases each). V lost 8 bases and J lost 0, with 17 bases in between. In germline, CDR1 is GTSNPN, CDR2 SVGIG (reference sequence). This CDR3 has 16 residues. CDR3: CALTRGRVSGANVLTF. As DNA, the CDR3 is TGTGCCCTTACCCGGGGGCGGGTCTCTGGGGCCAACGTCCTGACTTTC.

CDR3 coding DNA: TGTGCCAGCAGCGGTAGGACTACCTACGAGCAGTACTTC. Its protein is CASSGRTTYEQYF. The chain joins TRBV3-1 (or the pseudogene TRBV3-2) to TRBJ2-7, with D possibly TRBD2 on 6 matching bases. Germline CDR1 reads LGHDT; CDR2 reads YNNKEL (reference sequence). The length of the CDR3 is 13 residues. The V end lost 5 bases, the J end lost 2 bases, and 10 bases lay between the germline ends.

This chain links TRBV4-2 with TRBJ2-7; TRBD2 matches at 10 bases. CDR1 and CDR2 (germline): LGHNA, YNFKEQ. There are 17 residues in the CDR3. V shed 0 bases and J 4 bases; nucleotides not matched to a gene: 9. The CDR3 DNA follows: TGTGCCAGCAGCCAAGAAAGGCTAGCGGGGGCCGAATACGAGCAGTACTTC. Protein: CASSQERLAGAEYEQYF.

CDR3 sequence: CASSFLIFGHNEQFF. DNA of the CDR3: TGTGCCAGCAGTTTCCTTATTTTCGGACACAATGAGCAGTTCTTC. The rearrangement links TRBV27 to TRBJ2-1; no clear D. V lost 3 bases to trimming and J lost 5 bases, with 14 bases between them. Per the germline V gene, CDR1 is MNHEY and CDR2 is SMNVEV (reference sequence). This CDR3 is 15 amino acids long.

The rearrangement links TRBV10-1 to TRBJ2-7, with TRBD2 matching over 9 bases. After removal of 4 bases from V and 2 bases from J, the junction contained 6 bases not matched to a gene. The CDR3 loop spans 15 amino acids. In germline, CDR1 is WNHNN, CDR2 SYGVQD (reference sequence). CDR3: CASSARLADTYEQYF. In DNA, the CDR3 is TGCGCCAGCAGTGCAAGACTAGCGGATACCTACGAGCAGTACTTC.